This entry lists 3 T cell receptor beta chains sequenced from one sample in a study of graft-versus-host responses after intestinal transplantation. Method: immunoSEQ multiplex PCR; TCRdb's copy keeps in-frame clones and lacks some. The sample records roughly 100,000 clones, around 92% being singletons. No antigen has been assigned to these receptors. The sequencing here drew on unstimulated CD4+ T cells sorted from spleen or lymph node cells, taken before transplant. These receptors all stem from a human donor who was the organ donor for an intestinal transplant.

The chain recombines TRBV5-1 with TRBJ2-1; TRBD2 aligns across 7 bases. There are 12 residues in the CDR3. Trimming removed 5 bases from V and 10 bases from J; junction bases left unmatched: 6. CDR1 and CDR2 from the germline V gene are SGHRS and YFSETQ. The CDR3: CASSQGGDEQFF. CDR3 bases: TGCGCCAGCAGTCAGGGAGGGGACGAGCAGTTCTTC.

The V call is TRBV18, the J call TRBJ2-1; 9 positions match TRBD1. Germline CDR1 KGHSH, CDR2 LQKENI. This CDR3 spans 19 amino acids. V gave up 2 bases and J gave up 0 bases; unmatched junction bases: 11. CDR3 in amino acids: CASSPLGSGTGSSYNEQFF. CDR3 coding DNA: TGTGCCAGCTCACCATTGGGATCCGGGACAGGGAGCTCCTACAATGAGCAGTTCTTC. Supplemented by reference TRBV18 and TRBJ2-1, the full variable domain reads NAGVMQNPRHLVRRRGQEARLRCSPMKGHSHVYWYRQLPEEGLKFMVYLQKENIIDESGMPKERFSAEFPKEGPSILRIQQVVRGDSAAYFCASSPLGSGTGSSYNEQFFGPGTRLTVL.

The rearrangement links TRBV27 to TRBJ1-2, with 7 bases that match TRBD1. The CDR3 has 12 residues. The trim removed 10 bases at V and 4 bases at J, leaving 6 bases unmatched. Germline V gene sequence: CDR1 MNHEY, CDR2 SMNVEV (reference sequence). CDR3 in amino acids: CATRTGAYGYTF. DNA for the CDR3: TGTGCCACCCGGACAGGTGCCTATGGCTACACCTTC.